Below are 29 T cell receptor beta chains sequenced from a single sample in a study of CD8+ T cells in alopecia areata. As for treatment: oral pan-JAK inhibitor, 5-10 mg twice daily. Following RNA extraction, reverse transcription yielded cDNA that acted as the sequencing template. Assay used: immunoSEQ multiplex PCR; TCRdb lists only in-frame clones, some missing. The data show roughly 230,000 clones, with around two fifths seen just once and approximately 2.4% held by the top ten. Sample: CD4+ T cells sorted from blood, taken at approximately week 36, from a patient treated with tofacitinib. The receptors derive from a human donor with alopecia areata.

This clone was picked up a small number of times. Other nucleotide sequences in the sample specify the same CDR3. V usage is TRBV11-2 and J usage is TRBJ2-2; TRBD1 aligns across 7 bases. The CDR3 extends over 15 amino acids. Unmatched junction bases numbered 5, after V lost 2 bases and J lost 5 bases. Germline V CDR1 and CDR2: SGHAT, FQNNGV. The CDR3 DNA follows: TGTGCCAGCAGCTTAAGGGGGCGCGGAACCGGGGAGCTGTTTTTT. Its protein product is CASSLRGRGTGELFF.

The chain joins TRBV11-2 to TRBJ2-7; 10 bases fit TRBD2. The CDR3 runs to 15 residues. Germline V gives CDR1 SGHAT, CDR2 FQNNGV. The V and J ends lost 1 base and 3 bases, in that order; junction bases with no gene match: 3. The CDR3 nucleotides read TGTGCCAGCAGCTTAGCGCCTAGCGGGGGCTACGAGCAGTACTTC. Residues: CASSLAPSGGYEQYF. Drawing the rest from reference TRBV11-2 and TRBJ2-7, the complete variable domain is EAGVAQSPRYKIIEKRQSVAFWCNPISGHATLYWYQQILGQGPKLLIQFQNNGVVDDSQLPKDRFSAERLKGVDSTLKIQPAKLEDSAVYLCASSLAPSGGYEQYFGPGTRLTVT.

This clone was counted only a few times. The chain carries TRBV15 and TRBJ2-3, with unresolved D. Germline CDR1 and CDR2: LNHNV and YYDKDF (reference sequence). Trimming cost V 0 bases and J 6 bases, with 7 bases left between them. This CDR3 comprises 13 residues. The CDR3 reads CATSREVGDTQYF. CDR3 coding DNA: TGTGCCACCAGCAGAGAAGTAGGGGATACGCAGTATTTT.

The chain couples TRBV29-1 to TRBJ2-7, with 9 bases lining up with TRBD2. Germline CDR1 and CDR2: SQVTM and ANQGSEA. V dropped 4 bases and J dropped 4; count of bases not matched to a gene: 8. The length of the CDR3 is 14 residues. The CDR3 DNA reads TGCAGCGTTGTGTTTTCCAGCGGGGGGTACGAGCAGTACTTC. Translated, it gives CSVVFSSGGYEQYF.

The rearrangement joins TRBV5-6 to TRBJ2-3; D uncertain. Per the germline V gene, CDR1 is SGHDT and CDR2 is YYEEEE. Trimming cost V 0 bases and J 1 base, with 3 bases left between them. There are 13 residues in the CDR3. In DNA form, the CDR3 reads TGTGCCAGCAGCTTGGCAGGCACAGATACGCAGTATTTT. Translated: CASSLAGTDTQYF.

This clone was seen a few times. The V and J genes are TRBV29-1 and TRBJ1-1; D perhaps matches TRBD1 (6 bases). V was cut by 7 bases and J by 1 base, with 10 bases left in between. This CDR3 has 12 amino acids. Germline CDR1 is SQVTM and CDR2 is ANQGSEA. The CDR3 sequence: CSGIGGNTEAFF. The CDR3 DNA follows: TGCAGCGGCATAGGGGGGAACACTGAAGCTTTCTTT.

This rearrangement joins TRBV30 to TRBJ2-7; weak D call: TRBD2 (5 bases). Germline lookup yields CDR1 GTSNPN and CDR2 SVGIG (reference sequence). Deletions cut 5 bases from V and 3 bases from J, with 11 bases between. The CDR3 runs 12 residues. The CDR3 region is CAWGPGNYEQYF. The CDR3 DNA sequence: TGTGCCTGGGGGCCGGGGAACTACGAGCAGTACTTC.

On this clone: Other DNA sequences within the sample encode an identical CDR3. This chain links TRBV7-3 with TRBJ2-1; TRBD2 matches at 9 bases. The CDR3 is made up of 15 amino acids. V was clipped by 0 bases and J by 4 bases; unmatched bases: 1. Germline CDR1 is SGHTA and CDR2 is FQGTGA. CDR3 nucleotide sequence: TGTGCCAGCAGCTTAACGACTAGCGGATACAATGAGCAGTTCTTC. Its translation is CASSLTTSGYNEQFF.

The rearrangement joins TRBV28 to TRBJ2-1; D is uncertain. CDR1 is MDHEN and CDR2 is SYDVKM in the germline V gene. V lost 9 bases and J lost 13, with 19 bases in between. This CDR3 spans 12 amino acids. The CDR3 protein is CASRSEGGKQFF. The CDR3 DNA reads TGTGCCAGTCGGAGTGAAGGTGGTAAACAGTTCTTC.

This clone was detected a few times. The rearrangement joins TRBV2 to TRBJ2-5; D is unclear. CDR3 length: 11 residues. Germline-derived CDR1 and CDR2 are SNHLY and FYNNEI. V lost 4 bases and J 5 bases, leaving 5 bases between the germline ends. For the CDR3, the DNA is TGTGCCAGCAGTGGGATGGAGACCCAGTACTTC. Amino acids: CASSGMETQYF. Based on the CDR3 plus reference TRBV2 and TRBJ2-5, the full variable domain is EPEVTQTPSHQVTQMGQEVILRCVPISNHLYFYWYRQILGQKVEFLVSFYNNEISEKSEIFDDQFSVERPDGSNFTLKIRSTKLEDSAMYFCASSGMETQYFGPGTRLLVL.

A single count supports this clone. The rearrangement uses TRBV9 and TRBJ2-2; TRBD2 is a possible D gene (7 bases). The CDR3 is 16 residues long. Germline CDR1 and CDR2: SGDLS and YYNGEE. Between the trimmed V and J ends, which lost 4 bases and 5 bases, there was a span of 18 bases. The CDR3 spells CASSPKLAQGTGELFF. In DNA form, the CDR3 reads TGTGCCAGCAGCCCGAAACTAGCGCAGGGGACCGGGGAGCTGTTTTTT. Together with reference TRBV9 and TRBJ2-2, the CDR3 gives the full variable domain: DSGVTQTPKHLITATGQRVTLRCSPRSGDLSVYWYQQSLDQGLQFLIQYYNGEERAKGNILERFSAQQFPDLHSELNLSSLELGDSALYFCASSPKLAQGTGELFFGEGSRLTVL.

CDR3 nucleotide sequence: TGCGCCAGCAGCTCCGACATCAGCGCCTACAATGAGCAGTTCTTC. It yields the protein CASSSDISAYNEQFF. The chain employs TRBV5-1 and TRBJ2-1; D not resolved. This CDR3 has 15 residues. In germline, CDR1 is SGHRS, CDR2 YFSETQ. With 3 bases removed from V and 2 bases from J, the gap between germline ends came to 12 bases.

This clone was observed a single time. This sequence joins TRBV6-5 and TRBJ2-2, with D perhaps matching TRBD1 (6 bases). V was pared by 5 bases and J by 1 base, with 8 bases between. There are 14 residues in the CDR3. Germline-derived CDR1 and CDR2 are MNHEY and SVGAGI. CDR3 bases: TGTGCCAGCAGTAAACAGGGGAACACCGGGGAGCTGTTTTTT. Translated, it gives CASSKQGNTGELFF.

In its sample, this clone was seen a few times. The chain couples TRBV30 to TRBJ1-1; weak D call: TRBD1 (6 bases). Trimming left V 3 bases short and J 7 bases short, with 27 bases between. CDR1 and CDR2 (germline): GTSNPN, SVGIG (reference sequence). This CDR3 is built from 17 residues. The CDR3, as DNA: TGTGCCTGGAGCCGCAGGTACGGGGGCGCCTTTTATGGTGAAGCTTTCTTT. It is translated as CAWSRRYGGAFYGEAFF. The full variable domain, completed using reference TRBV30 and TRBJ1-1, is SQTIHQWPATLVQPVGSPLSLECTVEGTSNPNLYWYRQAAGRGLQLLFYSVGIGQISSEVPQNLSASRPQDRQFILSSKKLLLSDSGFYLCAWSRRYGGAFYGEAFFGQGTRLTVV.

The chain couples TRBV6-5 to TRBJ2-7; D might be TRBD1 (6 bases). V dropped 6 bases and J dropped 2 bases, with 11 bases sitting between them. The V gene's germline CDR1 is MNHEY and CDR2 SVGAGI. CDR3 length: 13 amino acids. For the CDR3, the DNA is TGTGCCAGCAGGGAAGGGACAACCTACGAGCAGTACTTC. It yields the protein CASREGTTYEQYF.

The genes are TRBV7-9 and TRBJ2-7, with D perhaps matching TRBD2 (6 bases). The length of the CDR3 is 15 residues. Looked up from germline, CDR1 is SEHNR and CDR2 is FQNEAQ (reference sequence). Trimming left V 1 base short and J 0 bases short, with 10 bases between. The CDR3 loop is CASSLETSSSYEQYF. The CDR3 nucleotides read TGTGCCAGCAGCTTAGAAACTAGCAGCTCCTACGAGCAGTACTTC.

The V call is TRBV18, the J call TRBJ2-4; 13 bases align to TRBD2. Trimming cost V 6 bases and J 4 bases; bases outside gene matches: 12. There are 18 residues in the CDR3. Germline V gives CDR1 KGHSH, CDR2 LQKENI. The CDR3 reads CASSPTSGRTLTKNIQYF. The DNA for the CDR3 is TGTGCCAGCTCTCCGACTAGCGGGAGGACCCTAACGAAAAACATTCAGTACTTC.

This clone was seen more than once but under ten times. The chain joins TRBV29-1 to TRBJ2-7; 10 bases are shared with TRBD1. The CDR3 spans 13 residues. Unmatched junction bases numbered 6, after V lost 4 bases and J lost 6 bases. Germline CDR1 SQVTM, CDR2 ANQGSEA. CDR3 protein: CSVVAGQGSEQYF. CDR3 nucleotide sequence: TGCAGCGTTGTCGCGGGACAGGGGAGCGAGCAGTACTTC.

The chain carries TRBV5-4 and TRBJ2-1; D is perhaps TRBD2 (6 bases). This CDR3 region has 16 residues. V lost 4 bases, J lost 2 bases, and 16 bases lay in between. Germline loops: CDR1 SGHNT, CDR2 YYREEE (reference sequence). The CDR3 DNA is TGTGCCAGCAGCCAAGGGACTTCCACACCCTACAATGAGCAGTTCTTC. Its protein is CASSQGTSTPYNEQFF.

This chain links TRBV7-3 with TRBJ1-1, with a weak D call TRBD1 (5 bases). Germline values: CDR1 SGHTA, CDR2 FQGTGA. This CDR3 contains 13 residues. The ends were cut back, 3 bases at V and 1 base at J, with 6 bases in the middle. The CDR3 protein is CASSFTGNTEAFF. In DNA, the CDR3 is TGTGCCAGCAGCTTTACAGGGAACACTGAAGCTTTCTTT.

DNA of the CDR3: TGTGCCAGCAGCTTAAGGCAGAGGGGGACCCAGTACTTC. It yields the protein CASSLRQRGTQYF. The chain carries TRBV7-8 and TRBJ2-5; tentatively, D is TRBD1 or TRBD2 (5 bases each). The CDR3 has 13 amino acids. CDR1 and CDR2 (germline): SGHVS, FQNEAQ. Trimming removed 2 bases from V and 7 bases from J, with 11 bases in between. Based on the CDR3 plus reference TRBV7-8 and TRBJ2-5, the full variable domain is GAGVSQSPRYKVAKRGQDVALRCDPISGHVSLFWYQQALGQGPEFLTYFQNEAQLDKSGLPSDRFFAERPEGSVSTLKIQRTQQEDSAVYLCASSLRQRGTQYFGPGTRLLVL.

This chain uses TRBV9 with TRBJ2-7; 7 bases are shared with TRBD1. The length of the CDR3 is 15 residues. The ends lost 0 bases at V and 3 bases at J; junction bases unmatched: 6. The germline V gene has CDR1 SGDLS and CDR2 YYNGEE. The CDR3 DNA sequence: TGTGCCAGCAGCGTAGTTCCGGGACAGATCTACGAGCAGTACTTC. Its translation is CASSVVPGQIYEQYF.

This chain uses TRBV27 with TRBJ2-1, with D possibly TRBD2 on 6 matching bases. This CDR3 contains 15 residues. V lost 5 bases and J 1 base, leaving 12 bases between the germline ends. Germline CDR1 MNHEY, CDR2 SMNVEV (reference sequence). The CDR3 region is CASSKTRGSYNEQFF. The DNA of the CDR3 is TGTGCCAGCAGTAAGACTAGAGGGTCCTACAATGAGCAGTTCTTC.

This clone was picked up a small number of times. V is TRBV7-2 and J is TRBJ2-7; D unresolved. The CDR3 runs to 10 residues. V dropped 5 bases and J dropped 3 bases, with 2 bases sitting between them. The germline V gene encodes CDR1 SGHTA and CDR2 FQGNSA. CDR3 protein: CASSNYEQYF. CDR3 DNA sequence: TGTGCCAGCAGCAACTACGAGCAGTACTTC.

This clone was detected a few times. V and J are TRBV5-1 and TRBJ2-1, with D perhaps matching TRBD1 (5 bases). Germline V gene sequence: CDR1 SGHRS, CDR2 YFSETQ. Trimming left V 1 base short and J 7 bases short, with 12 bases between. The CDR3 is 14 amino acids. In nucleotides, the CDR3 is TGCGCCAGCAGCTTGCAGGGAACGTGGAATGAGCAGTTCTTC. It yields the protein CASSLQGTWNEQFF. The variable domain in full, completed from reference TRBV5-1 and TRBJ2-1, reads KAGVTQTPRYLIKTRGQQVTLSCSPISGHRSVSWYQQTPGQGLQFLFEYFSETQRNKGNFPGRFSGRQFSNSRSEMNVSTLELGDSALYLCASSLQGTWNEQFFGPGTRLTVL.

This clone was detected many times. The rearrangement joins TRBV6-5 to TRBJ2-3; TRBD2 matches 7 bases. This CDR3 spans 15 amino acids. In germline, CDR1 is MNHEY, CDR2 SVGAGI. The trim removed 7 bases at V and 5 bases at J, leaving 12 bases unmatched. The CDR3 loop is CASNLAGSHGDTQYF. The CDR3 DNA reads TGTGCCAGCAACTTAGCGGGTTCTCACGGAGATACGCAGTATTTT.

Regarding this clone: Additional DNA sequences in this sample encode the identical CDR3. The chain uses TRBV5-1 and TRBJ1-1; no reliable D call. The V end lost 0 bases, the J end lost 0 bases, and 6 bases lay between the germline ends. The CDR3 is 14 amino acids. Germline CDR1 reads SGHRS; CDR2 reads YFSETQ. The CDR3, as DNA: TGCGCCAGCAGCTTGGAAGGGATGAACACTGAAGCTTTCTTT. Translation: CASSLEGMNTEAFF.

The DNA for the CDR3 is TGTGCCAGCAGTTCCAGAGGAGACCAAGAGACCCAGTACTTC. This encodes CASSSRGDQETQYF. This chain links TRBV27 with TRBJ2-5; D unresolved. V dropped 4 bases and J dropped 0 bases, with 9 bases sitting between them. Germline V lookup: CDR1 MNHEY, CDR2 SMNVEV (reference sequence). CDR3 length: 14 residues.

Only a few counts were recorded for this clone. The gene calls are TRBV7-2 and TRBJ2-2, with TRBD2 identical over 11 bases. Trimming cost V 8 bases and J 6 bases; bases outside gene matches: 5. The CDR3 loop spans 14 amino acids. CDR1 SGHTA and CDR2 FQGNSA come from the germline V gene. The CDR3 loop is CASLGSGRAGELFF. The CDR3 nucleotides read TGTGCCAGCCTGGGTAGCGGGAGGGCCGGGGAGCTGTTTTTT.